These 17 T cell receptor beta chains were all obtained from the same sample, sequenced in a study of cytomegalovirus exposure and HLA in healthy donors. The primer mix had 60 Vbeta and 13 Jbeta primers. Repertoires were generated with immunoSEQ multiplex PCR, while TCRdb's copy carries only in-frame clones and drops some. The table includes over 150,000 clones, 82% detected once. The sequenced material came from PBMCs. The source is a girl under 18 in good health and CMV-seropositive.

The V call is TRBV28, the J call TRBJ2-7; 16 bases are shared with TRBD2. CDR1 and CDR2 from the germline V gene are MDHEN and SYDVKM. Germline trimming cut 4 bases from V and 2 bases from J; bases unmatched to any gene: 11. This CDR3 region has 19 residues. In DNA, the CDR3 is TGTGCCAGCAGTTCAGTCCCGGGACTAGCGGGGGGGCGGACCTACGAGCAGTACTTC. Amino acid sequence: CASSSVPGLAGGRTYEQYF.

The chain links TRBV5-4 to TRBJ2-2, with D maybe TRBD1 (6 bases). The V gene's germline CDR1 is SGHNT and CDR2 YYREEE (reference sequence). Trimming left V 4 bases short and J 5 bases short, with 12 bases between. This CDR3 has 14 residues. CDR3 amino acids: CASSRTQGTGELFF. CDR3 coding DNA: TGTGCCAGCAGCAGAACACAGGGAACCGGGGAGCTGTTTTTT.

The chain joins TRBV7-8 to TRBJ2-3, with 8 bases identical to TRBD2. Germline-derived CDR1 and CDR2 are SGHVS and FQNEAQ. The CDR3 length is 16 residues. Unmatched junction bases numbered 9, after V lost 3 bases and J lost 4 bases. The CDR3 loop reads CASSFSIAGSADTQYF. The CDR3, as DNA: TGTGCCAGCAGCTTTTCTATAGCGGGGTCCGCAGATACGCAGTATTTT. Filled out from reference TRBV7-8 and TRBJ2-3, the complete variable domain reads GAGVSQSPRYKVAKRGQDVALRCDPISGHVSLFWYQQALGQGPEFLTYFQNEAQLDKSGLPSDRFFAERPEGSVSTLKIQRTQQEDSAVYLCASSFSIAGSADTQYFGPGTRLTVL.

The chain is built from TRBV6-5 and TRBJ1-4, with D uncertain. Looked up from germline, CDR1 is MNHEY and CDR2 is SVGAGI. V lost 4 bases and J lost 8, with 11 bases in between. This CDR3 has 13 residues. This CDR3 is CASSLRAGEKLFF. CDR3 bases: TGTGCCAGCAGTTTGAGGGCCGGAGAAAAACTGTTTTTT.

The rearrangement links TRBV9 to TRBJ1-1; D is possibly TRBD1 (5 bases). The CDR3 runs to 17 residues. Trimming cost V 0 bases and J 3 bases, with 18 bases left between them. The germline V gene encodes CDR1 SGDLS and CDR2 YYNGEE. CDR3 residues: CASSVGGGLGVDTEAFF. The CDR3 DNA reads TGTGCCAGCAGCGTAGGAGGTGGGCTAGGGGTAGACACTGAAGCTTTCTTT.

The chain joins TRBV5-1 to TRBJ1-1; 8 bases are a match to TRBD1. Germline trimming cut 1 base from V and 1 base from J; bases unmatched to any gene: 3. This CDR3 spans 15 amino acids. Per the germline V gene, CDR1 is SGHRS and CDR2 is YFSETQ. CDR3 nucleotide sequence: TGCGCCAGCAGCTTGTCGGGGACAGGGAACACTGAAGCTTTCTTT. This translates into CASSLSGTGNTEAFF. The full variable domain, its missing parts supplied by reference TRBV5-1 and TRBJ1-1, is KAGVTQTPRYLIKTRGQQVTLSCSPISGHRSVSWYQQTPGQGLQFLFEYFSETQRNKGNFPGRFSGRQFSNSRSEMNVSTLELGDSALYLCASSLSGTGNTEAFFGQGTRLTVV.

In the case of this clone: A junction end diverges from the germline sequence, so it may reflect a read error. The chain couples TRBV11-2 to TRBJ2-1; tentative D call: TRBD2 (5 bases). The germline gives CDR1 SGHAT, CDR2 FQNNGV. The CDR3 is made up of 14 amino acids. For the CDR3, the DNA is TGTGCCAGCAGCTTAGGGGCGGGTGACTTCGGAATGGTCTTC. Translation: CASSLGAGDFGMVF.

J is TRBJ2-2 and V is TRBV7-2; the match to TRBD1 covers 7 bases. V was pared by 5 bases and J by 4 bases, with 16 bases of the junction left unmatched. The CDR3 extends over 18 amino acids. Per germline, CDR1 SGHTA and CDR2 FQGNSA. The CDR3 DNA follows: TGTGCCAGCAGCCCCAGACAGGGCTGGGGTGGGGTCACCGGGGAGCTGTTTTTT. Translation: CASSPRQGWGGVTGELFF.

In DNA, the CDR3 is TGTGCCAGCAGCCTCCGGGACAACTATCAGCCCCAGCATTTT. Translating gives CASSLRDNYQPQHF. V gene TRBV7-8 combines with J gene TRBJ1-5, with TRBD1 as a possible D gene (6 bases). V lost 5 bases, J lost 5 bases, and 13 bases lay in between. The CDR3 runs 14 residues. Germline CDR1 and CDR2: SGHVS and FQNEAQ. Full variable domain (outside the CDR3, taken from reference TRBV7-8 and TRBJ1-5): GAGVSQSPRYKVAKRGQDVALRCDPISGHVSLFWYQQALGQGPEFLTYFQNEAQLDKSGLPSDRFFAERPEGSVSTLKIQRTQQEDSAVYLCASSLRDNYQPQHFGDGTRLSIL.

V gene TRBV6-5 combines with J gene TRBJ1-2; D ambiguous. This CDR3 has 15 amino acids. Germline CDR1 is MNHEY and CDR2 is SVGAGI. V was clipped by 5 bases and J by 4 bases, with 17 bases between them. The CDR3: CASSKSVPGTYGYTF. DNA of the CDR3: TGTGCCAGCAGTAAGTCAGTACCGGGAACCTATGGCTACACCTTC.

The chain couples TRBV30 to TRBJ2-5, with unresolved D. V was shortened by 0 bases and J by 1 base, with 15 bases between the two germline ends. Germline-derived CDR1 and CDR2 are GTSNPN and SVGIG (reference sequence). This CDR3 comprises 16 residues. The chain's CDR3 is CAWSVRGPGVQETQYF. In nucleotides, the CDR3 is TGTGCCTGGAGTGTACGCGGCCCCGGCGTCCAAGAGACCCAGTACTTC.

The chain combines TRBV5-4 with TRBJ1-4; 10 nucleotides align to TRBD1. V dropped 0 bases and J dropped 8; count of bases not matched to a gene: 4. The CDR3 has 15 amino acids. Germline V gene sequence: CDR1 SGHNT, CDR2 YYREEE (reference sequence). The CDR3 sequence: CASSLAGQGVEKLFF. CDR3 coding DNA: TGTGCCAGCAGCTTGGCTGGACAGGGGGTAGAAAAACTGTTTTTT.

This clone appeared a single time. The rearrangement links TRBV19 to TRBJ1-5; 7 bases are a match to TRBD1. The CDR3 is 17 residues long. Germline trimming cut 5 bases from V and 1 base from J; bases unmatched to any gene: 11. Germline loops: CDR1 LNHDA, CDR2 SQIVND (reference sequence). CDR3 amino acids: CASSPGTALTSNQPQHF. The CDR3 bases are TGTGCCAGTAGTCCCGGGACAGCACTAACAAGCAATCAGCCCCAGCATTTT.

The chain links TRBV7-9 to TRBJ2-3, with 10 bases identical to TRBD2. Germline values: CDR1 SEHNR, CDR2 FQNEAQ (reference sequence). There are 18 residues in the CDR3. Losses at the gene ends were 7 bases for V and 4 bases for J; bases not matched to a gene: 17. CDR3 DNA sequence: TGTGCCAGCAAGGGGGCTAGCGGGAGCGGGGCGGCGGCAGATACGCAGTATTTT. It yields the protein CASKGASGSGAAADTQYF.

The chain employs TRBV5-1 and TRBJ2-5; 13 nucleotides align to TRBD2. Germline CDR1 and CDR2: SGHRS and YFSETQ. This CDR3 has 13 residues. J lost 11 bases, V lost 1 base, and 2 bases had no gene match. The CDR3 DNA is TGCGCCAGCAGCTTGACTAGCGGGGGGGAGCAGTACTTC. Translating it yields CASSLTSGGEQYF.

The chain combines TRBV29-1 with TRBJ1-5; D ambiguous. The V and J ends lost 6 bases and 7 bases respectively, with 22 bases between them. This CDR3 contains 15 residues. CDR1 is SQVTM, CDR2 ANQGSEA, per germline. The CDR3: CSVGRSEFRGQPQHF. DNA for the CDR3: TGCAGCGTGGGAAGATCAGAGTTTCGGGGACAGCCCCAGCATTTT.

CDR3 sequence reads: CASSVQIGEGNTGELFF. The CDR3 region has the DNA TGTGCCAGCAGCGTGCAAATCGGGGAAGGCAACACCGGGGAGCTGTTTTTT. This sequence joins TRBV9 and TRBJ2-2; tentative D call: TRBD2 (5 bases). Trimming shortened V by 2 bases and J by 2 bases, and 16 bases separated the two germline ends. Germline CDR1 is SGDLS and CDR2 is YYNGEE. CDR3 length: 17 residues.